This TCR beta chain was retrieved from a study of identifying expanded T cells in peripheral blood. Points from the study as a whole: Approximately two-week clone count variance significantly increased as total template count grew. Technical replicates showed about 1.1 changed clones; about two weeks approximately 16; four weeks 19.

During the collection period, no donor immune events like infections were recorded. TCRdb keeps only in-frame clones here, not all; method: immunoSEQ multiplex PCR. Of approximately 86,000 clones in the sample, about 88% were seen once. The CDR3 has 16 amino acids. Germline V CDR1 and CDR2: KGHSH, LQKENI. V trimming: 3 bases; J trimming: 11 bases; junction bases outside the gene matches: 14. As to this clone: Its antigen is currently unknown.

The rearrangement uses TRBV18 and TRBJ1-4; TRBD1 matches at 8 bases. The sequence derives from a person aged 18-70 years in good health. Source material: blood. CDR3 sequence reads: CASSPGGTGPLWKLFF. CDR3 in DNA: TGTGCCAGCTCACCGGGGGGGACAGGCCCCCTTTGGAAACTGTTTTTT.